This passage covers 14 T cell receptor beta chains from one sample sequenced in a study of T cell responses to AZD1222 COVID-19 vaccine. The assay was immunoSEQ multiplex PCR, and TCRdb's table has in-frame clones only and misses some. The sample has some 110,000 clones; 88% are singletons. Sample: peripheral blood, taken 28 days after the second AZD1222 dose. The source is an adult who received the AZD1222 COVID-19 vaccine.

DNA for the CDR3: TGTGCCAGCAAGGGTCGCACCTACGAGCAGTACTTC. Translating it yields CASKGRTYEQYF. The chain employs TRBV25-1 and TRBJ2-7; D is uncertain. This CDR3 spans 12 amino acids. The V gene's germline CDR1 is MGHDK and CDR2 SYGVNS. The V gene lost 7 bases and the J gene lost 2 bases, with 9 bases spanning the gap.

This clone was seen only once. The V gene is TRBV7-2, the J gene TRBJ1-1; D may be TRBD1 (6 bases). The V end lost 5 bases, the J end lost 0 bases, and 10 bases lay between the germline ends. Germline lookup yields CDR1 SGHTA and CDR2 FQGNSA. The CDR3 sequence is 14 residues long. CDR3 in amino acids: CASSVAGVNTEAFF. The CDR3 bases are TGTGCCAGCAGCGTCGCAGGGGTGAACACTGAAGCTTTCTTT.

Comments on this clone: One end of the junction is discordant with germline, which a read error may explain. DNA of the CDR3: TGTGCTAGCAGCTTAGGCGGGAGGGCCTACGAGCAGTACTTC. It yields the protein CASSLGGRAYEQYF. This sequence joins TRBV7-7 and TRBJ2-7; 9 bases map to TRBD2. CDR1 is SSHAT, CDR2 FNYEAQ, per germline (reference sequence). The CDR3 is made up of 14 amino acids. Complete variable domain (other parts from reference TRBV7-7 and TRBJ2-7): GAGVSQSPRYKVTKRGQDVTLRCDPISSHATLYWYQQALGQGPEFLTYFNYEAQPDKSGLPSDRFSAERPEGSISTLTIQRTEQRDSAMYRCASSLGGRAYEQYFGPGTRLTVT.

Comment on this clone: This CDR3 is also generated by other DNA sequences in the sample. The chain recombines TRBV4-2 with TRBJ1-4, with D hard to call. The CDR3 contains 14 residues. V shed 0 bases and J shed 8 bases, with 10 bases lying between them. Germline V gives CDR1 LGHNA, CDR2 YNFKEQ. CDR3 sequence: CASSQDPRREKLFF. CDR3 nucleotides: TGTGCCAGCAGCCAAGATCCCCGACGAGAAAAACTGTTTTTT.

The rearrangement joins TRBV5-4 to TRBJ2-3; D possibly corresponds to TRBD2 (6 bases). The CDR3 runs to 16 residues. The V gene's germline CDR1 is SGHNT and CDR2 YYREEE (reference sequence). Trimming took off 6 bases at V and 0 bases at J, with 17 bases between the two ends. The CDR3 DNA is TGTGCCAGCACCCCCTCATGGGGAGGAAGCACAGATACGCAGTATTTT. Encoded protein: CASTPSWGGSTDTQYF.

In this sample, this clone turned up a few times. The chain carries TRBV27 and TRBJ2-6, with no clear D. The CDR3 covers 16 residues. CDR1 and CDR2 from the germline V gene are MNHEY and SMNVEV (reference sequence). V lost 3 bases and J lost 0, with 9 bases in between. The CDR3 bases are TGTGCCAGCAGTTTTCCCAGTCCCTCTGGGGCCAACGTCCTGACTTTC. Translation gives CASSFPSPSGANVLTF.

The rearrangement links TRBV12-3 or TRBV12-4 to TRBJ1-5; D ambiguous. V lost 5 bases to trimming and J lost 6 bases, with 11 bases between them. This CDR3 spans 13 amino acids. The CDR3 spells CASSRREGQPQHF. As DNA, the CDR3 is TGTGCCAGCAGTCGGAGGGAGGGTCAGCCCCAGCATTTT.

The chain joins TRBV27 to TRBJ1-5; TRBD1 aligns across 7 bases. The junction had 3 bases not matched to a gene; V was cut back by 4 bases and J by 6 bases. This CDR3 has 13 residues. From germline, CDR1 is MNHEY and CDR2 SMNVEV (reference sequence). In DNA form, the CDR3 reads TGTGCCAGCAGTTCCCGGGACAGTCAGCCCCAGCATTTT. It is translated as CASSSRDSQPQHF.

The chain couples TRBV2 to TRBJ1-4; the D is unclear. Looked up from germline, CDR1 is SNHLY and CDR2 is FYNNEI. CDR3 length: 14 amino acids. V lost 5 bases, J lost 0 bases, and 7 bases lay in between. This CDR3 reads CASSPIATNEKLFF. In DNA form, the CDR3 reads TGTGCCAGCAGTCCGATAGCAACTAATGAAAAACTGTTTTTT.

This chain connects TRBV30 to TRBJ1-2; D unresolved. The length of the CDR3 is 12 residues. V was clipped by 4 bases and J by 7 bases, with 13 bases between them. In germline, CDR1 is GTSNPN, CDR2 SVGIG (reference sequence). In DNA form, the CDR3 reads TGTGCCTGGATTTTCCCCGAGGGTGGCTACACCTTC. Translated: CAWIFPEGGYTF.

As to this clone: The junction departs from the called germline gene at one end, perhaps through a read error. The rearrangement links TRBV6-4 to TRBJ2-3; D might be TRBD2 (6 bases). This CDR3 is built from 13 residues. CDR1 is MRHNA, CDR2 SNTAGT, per germline. CDR3 DNA: TGTGCCAGCAGTGACGGGGACTCCCAAATTCACGTTTTT. This encodes CASSDGDSQIHVF.

The CDR3: CASSTRETQYF. Here the CDR3 DNA reads TGTGCCAGTAGTACCCGAGAGACCCAGTACTTC. The rearrangement uses TRBV19 and TRBJ2-5; the D is unclear. CDR3 length: 11 amino acids. CDR1 LNHDA and CDR2 SQIVND come from the germline V gene (reference sequence). Trimming left V 4 bases short and J 4 bases short, with 4 bases between.

Only one count was recorded for this clone. J is TRBJ1-2 and V is TRBV7-8; tentative D call: TRBD1 (5 bases). The V end lost 5 bases, the J end lost 2 bases, and 12 bases lay between the germline ends. Germline CDR1 reads SGHVS; CDR2 reads FQNEAQ. This CDR3 region has 14 residues. The CDR3 reads CASSRGSRNYGYTF. CDR3 nucleotide sequence: TGTGCCAGCAGCCGGGGGAGCAGGAACTATGGCTACACCTTC. The complete variable domain, with remaining parts taken from reference TRBV7-8 and TRBJ1-2, reads GAGVSQSPRYKVAKRGQDVALRCDPISGHVSLFWYQQALGQGPEFLTYFQNEAQLDKSGLPSDRFFAERPEGSVSTLKIQRTQQEDSAVYLCASSRGSRNYGYTFGSGTRLTVV.

The chain links TRBV11-3 to TRBJ2-1; 12 bases are shared with TRBD2. V shed 2 bases and J 6 bases; nucleotides not matched to a gene: 8. This CDR3 region has 17 residues. CDR1 SGHNT and CDR2 YENEEA come from the germline V gene. CDR3 loop: CASSLTSGRQWGNEQFF. The CDR3 DNA reads as TGTGCCAGCAGCTTAACTAGCGGGAGGCAGTGGGGCAATGAGCAGTTCTTC.